The 13 T cell receptor beta chains given below trace back to one sample, sequenced in a study of beta chain features in type 1 diabetes. TCRB transcripts that were expressed got sequenced, as all of the isolated RNA had been reverse transcribed. Produced via immunoSEQ multiplex PCR; TCRdb's table is partial and in-frame only. The table has 35,000 to 50,000 clones, 50% seen once. The sequencing sample was made of stem cell memory CD4+ T cells from blood. These receptors were obtained from a woman aged 30 to 39 in good health.

A single count supports this clone. The chain uses TRBV7-2 and TRBJ2-7; tentative D call: TRBD1 (5 bases). Trimming took off 2 bases at V and 0 bases at J, with 8 bases between the two ends. The CDR3 is made up of 14 amino acids. The germline V gene encodes CDR1 SGHTA and CDR2 FQGNSA. CDR3 in amino acids: CASSLQGDSYEQYF. The DNA for the CDR3 is TGTGCCAGCAGCTTACAAGGGGACTCCTACGAGCAGTACTTC.

The J gene is TRBJ1-5, the V gene TRBV6-1; D uncertain. Germline CDR1 reads MNHNS; CDR2 reads SASEGT. This CDR3 has 16 amino acids. V gave up 0 bases and J gave up 0 bases, with 9 bases separating them. Written as DNA, the CDR3 is TGTGCCAGCAGTGAAGCGATCGGGTATAGCAATCAGCCCCAGCATTTT. It encodes CASSEAIGYSNQPQHF.

The gene calls are TRBV5-1 and TRBJ2-7, with 10 bases matching TRBD2. Germline CDR1 and CDR2: SGHRS and YFSETQ. The trim removed 2 bases at V and 2 bases at J, leaving 1 base unmatched. The CDR3 has 14 amino acids. CDR3 region: CASSLAGGPYEQYF. The CDR3 bases are TGCGCCAGCAGCTTAGCGGGAGGGCCCTACGAGCAGTACTTC.

V is TRBV5-4 and J is TRBJ2-3; possibly TRBD2 for D (5 bases). This CDR3 has 16 amino acids. Deletions cut 2 bases from V and 5 bases from J, with 18 bases between. Germline CDR1 reads SGHNT; CDR2 reads YYREEE (reference sequence). The CDR3 reads CASSLSGSFNIDTQYF. CDR3 DNA: TGTGCCAGCAGCTTAAGTGGGAGTTTTAATATAGATACGCAGTATTTT.

The chain joins TRBV27 to TRBJ2-7; 7 bases align to TRBD1. Germline V gene sequence: CDR1 MNHEY, CDR2 SMNVEV (reference sequence). The CDR3 is 13 residues long. The V and J ends lost 5 bases and 3 bases, in that order; junction bases with no gene match: 4. CDR3 bases: TGTGCCAGCAGTGTACAGGGGTACTACGAGCAGTACTTC. Its protein is CASSVQGYYEQYF.

There are a few counts of this clone. The gene calls are TRBV7-9 and TRBJ2-7; 9 bases line up with TRBD1. This CDR3 region has 14 residues. CDR1 and CDR2 (germline): SEHNR, FQNEAQ (reference sequence). V was clipped by 5 bases and J by 5 bases; unmatched bases: 7. CDR3 coding DNA: TGTGCCAGCAGCCCTTGGACAGGGGAGAACGAGCAGTACTTC. It yields the protein CASSPWTGENEQYF.

In its sample, this clone was seen once. J is TRBJ1-1 and V is TRBV6-6; D is unresolved. The V gene's germline CDR1 is MNHNY and CDR2 SVGAGI (reference sequence). Trimming removed 2 bases at V and 6 bases at J, with 7 bases between. This CDR3 spans 12 amino acids. For the CDR3, the DNA is TGTGCCAGCAGTTACGGAGTGTCTGAAGCTTTCTTT. It is translated as CASSYGVSEAFF.

The V call is TRBV29-1, the J call TRBJ2-1; 8 bases match TRBD2. J was trimmed by 6 bases and V by 3 bases; bases with no gene match: 7. CDR3 length: 14 amino acids. Germline V gives CDR1 SQVTM, CDR2 ANQGSEA. In DNA form, the CDR3 reads TGCAGCGTTGAGCCGTCCGGGAGGGCCAATGAGCAGTTCTTC. Residues: CSVEPSGRANEQFF.

V usage is TRBV7-2 and J usage is TRBJ2-1; TRBD2 matches at 7 bases. This CDR3 spans 15 amino acids. CDR1 and CDR2 (germline): SGHTA, FQGNSA. The ends lost 1 base at V and 2 bases at J; junction bases unmatched: 2. As DNA, the CDR3 is TGTGCCAGCAGCTTAGGCGGGGGTCCCTACAATGAGCAGTTCTTC. Protein product: CASSLGGGPYNEQFF.

The rearrangement joins TRBV5-4 to TRBJ2-2; TRBD2 is a possible D gene (6 bases). Germline lookup yields CDR1 SGHNT and CDR2 YYREEE (reference sequence). Trimming took 0 bases from V and 6 from J, leaving 6 bases between them. The CDR3 is 13 residues long. CDR3 amino acids: CASSLGGAGELFF. In DNA, the CDR3 is TGTGCCAGCAGCTTGGGGGGGGCCGGGGAGCTGTTTTTT.

This clone occurred a few times. This chain links TRBV29-1 with TRBJ1-1, with TRBD1 matching 7 bases. There are 11 residues in the CDR3. Germline CDR1 reads SQVTM; CDR2 reads ANQGSEA. V gave up 7 bases and J gave up 7 bases; unmatched junction bases: 6. The CDR3 reads CSGARQGEAFF. The CDR3 DNA sequence: TGCAGCGGCGCCCGACAGGGTGAAGCTTTCTTT.

This chain links TRBV5-8 with TRBJ2-3; D call uncertain. This CDR3 contains 16 residues. V lost 1 base and J 0 bases, leaving 12 bases between the germline ends. The V gene's germline CDR1 is SGHTS and CDR2 YDEGEE. In DNA form, the CDR3 reads TGTGCCAGCAGCTTGAAAAGGAGTACTAGCACAGATACGCAGTATTTT. Protein: CASSLKRSTSTDTQYF.

The rearrangement uses TRBV29-1 and TRBJ1-2, with D hard to call. V dropped 7 bases and J dropped 3 bases, with 12 bases sitting between them. Germline V gene sequence: CDR1 SQVTM, CDR2 ANQGSEA. CDR3 length equals 12 residues. The DNA of the CDR3 is TGCAGCGGCCTCGAGGGCGACTATGGCTACACCTTC. It specifies CSGLEGDYGYTF.